These 8 T cell receptor beta chains originate from one sample sequenced in a study of T cell responses to AZD1222 COVID-19 vaccine. Profiled with immunoSEQ multiplex PCR; TCRdb holds only in-frame clones, not every one. The sample records 75,000 to 100,000 clones, approximately 88% being singletons. This specimen was peripheral blood, taken on day 0 of AZD1222 vaccination. All receptors come from an adult in good health.

V and J are TRBV11-3 and TRBJ2-5; 7 bases match TRBD1. V lost 5 bases and J lost 2; bases outside the gene matches: 8. From germline, CDR1 is SGHNT and CDR2 YENEEA. CDR3 length: 15 amino acids. CDR3 amino acids: CASSTGVQGQETQYF. The DNA for the CDR3 is TGTGCCAGCAGCACAGGGGTTCAGGGACAAGAGACCCAGTACTTC.

This chain joins TRBV5-1 and TRBJ2-3; no definite D call. The germline gives CDR1 SGHRS, CDR2 YFSETQ. This CDR3 comprises 13 residues. V lost 1 base and J lost 6, with 9 bases in between. The CDR3 spells CASSLNLLDTQYF. Written as DNA, the CDR3 is TGCGCCAGCAGCTTGAATCTACTTGATACGCAGTATTTT.

In this sample, this clone turned up once. The chain combines TRBV5-6 with TRBJ1-5; 10 bases agree with TRBD1. The germline V gene has CDR1 SGHDT and CDR2 YYEEEE. The V gene end was trimmed by 0 bases and the J gene end by 0 bases; junction bases not matched to a gene: 9. CDR3 length: 19 amino acids. CDR3 loop: CASSLAATGGPYSNQPQHF. For the CDR3, the DNA is TGTGCCAGCAGCTTGGCTGCGACAGGGGGCCCTTATAGCAATCAGCCCCAGCATTTT.

V usage is TRBV9 and J usage is TRBJ2-1; TRBD1 matches at 8 bases. This CDR3 comprises 16 residues. The ends lost 3 bases at V and 7 bases at J; junction bases unmatched: 12. Germline values: CDR1 SGDLS, CDR2 YYNGEE. CDR3 amino acids: CASSATGTGGLNEQFF. The CDR3 DNA is TGTGCCAGCAGCGCGACCGGGACAGGAGGTTTGAATGAGCAGTTCTTC.

The chain links TRBV5-4 to TRBJ1-2, with 7 bases identical to TRBD1. The CDR3 contains 15 residues. The trim removed 1 base at V and 4 bases at J, leaving 7 bases unmatched. The germline V gene encodes CDR1 SGHNT and CDR2 YYREEE (reference sequence). CDR3 sequence: CASSLRAGGAYGYTF. For the CDR3, the DNA is TGTGCCAGCAGCTTGCGTGCAGGGGGTGCCTATGGCTACACCTTC.

In nucleotides, the CDR3 is TGCGCCAGCAGTCACATGACAGGGGGCAAAAACATTCAGTACTTC. It specifies CASSHMTGGKNIQYF. This chain links TRBV4-1 with TRBJ2-4; TRBD1 matches 9 bases. Germline CDR1 is MGHRA and CDR2 is YSYEKL. The CDR3 extends over 15 amino acids. Trimming took 6 bases from V and 3 from J; bases not matched to a gene: 6.

The gene calls are TRBV2 and TRBJ2-2; D possibly corresponds to TRBD1 (6 bases). The CDR3 extends over 15 amino acids. Germline V gene sequence: CDR1 SNHLY, CDR2 FYNNEI. V dropped 3 bases and J dropped 7 bases, with 15 bases sitting between them. The CDR3 reads CASSDANQGYGELFF. DNA of the CDR3: TGTGCCAGCAGTGATGCAAATCAGGGGTACGGGGAGCTGTTTTTT.

The chain links TRBV19 to TRBJ1-1; D is uncertain. Germline CDR1 and CDR2: LNHDA and SQIVND (reference sequence). Trimming shortened V by 3 bases and J by 5 bases, and 16 bases separated the two germline ends. The CDR3 has 15 amino acids. The CDR3 nucleotides are TGTGCCAGTAGTATCCGAGACCGGTGGGGTACTGAAGCTTTCTTT. It codes for CASSIRDRWGTEAFF.